This T cell receptor beta chain was captured by sequencing in a study of shared clonotypes between healthy human individuals. A word on this clone: Its antigen is currently unknown.

Authors' methods: ImmunoSEQ output lacked quality scores and full-length reads, limiting matched filtering. The assay was immunoSEQ multiplex PCR, and TCRdb's table has in-frame clones only and misses some. The V and J calls and clone size are taken from that table; D and trimming were inferred from the DNA. The table includes some 500,000 clones, more than 95% detected once. Splitting of CD4+ cells produced CD45RA+ naive and CD45RA-negative memory subsets. Between the trimmed V and J ends, which lost 3 bases and 3 bases, there was a span of 18 bases. This CDR3 region has 17 residues. Germline V gene sequence: CDR1 LNHDA, CDR2 SQIVND (reference sequence). Notes on the study in general: Investigators collected only blood, and repertoires in tissues likely differ. Rarefaction gave evidence that sorted-subset sequencing remained incomplete despite large depth.

The receptor was derived from a woman aged 25-40 years in good health. What was sequenced was naive CD4+ T cells sorted from blood. Stated subset: CD45RA+ positively selected. The gene calls are TRBV19 and TRBJ1-5, with D maybe TRBD1 (6 bases). CDR3 DNA sequence: TGTGCCAGTAGTATTGGTGTCAGGGGAAGAATCAATCAGCCCCAGCATTTT. Amino acid sequence: CASSIGVRGRINQPQHF.